The sequence of this TCR beta chain was determined in a study of OX40 agonist ivuxolimab in advanced cancers. Study at large: Cohort: 75% to 90% men, mean age about 60, aged about 23 to 80.

Study results and caveats: Low normalized T-cell clonal expansion also characterized some of the nonresponders. The mean number of expanded clones was higher in CD8+ T cells than in CD4+.

Generated by immunoSEQ multiplex PCR, the TCRdb table keeps only in-frame clones and is missing some. The sample lists about 80,000 clones, around 85% occurring once. Germline lookup yields CDR1 ENHRY and CDR2 SYGVKD. The CDR3 loop spans 14 amino acids. Trimming took 6 bases from V and 4 from J, leaving 13 bases between them. Of note for this clone: Its target is unknown.

This material consisted of CD4+ or CD8+ T cells sorted from blood, taken in a trial of the OX40 agonist ivuxolimab. This chain links TRBV10-3 with TRBJ1-5, with a tentative D call TRBD1 (6 bases). The sequence was obtained from an adult with an advanced solid tumor such as melanoma, head and neck, liver or kidney cancer. The CDR3 sequence: CAISEGQQNQPQHF. The CDR3 coding sequence is TGTGCCATCAGCGAAGGACAGCAAAATCAGCCCCAGCATTTT.